This TCR beta chain was sequenced for a study of cytomegalovirus exposure and HLA in healthy donors. Produced via immunoSEQ multiplex PCR; TCRdb's table is partial and in-frame only. The sample shows 150,000 to 200,000 clones, approximately 81% of them seen only once. Trimming shortened V by 7 bases and J by 0 bases, and 10 bases separated the two germline ends. This CDR3 comprises 13 residues. Germline assignment: CDR1 MDHEN and CDR2 SYDVKM. The V gene is TRBV28, the J gene TRBJ2-7; tentative D call: TRBD2 (6 bases). The clonotype originates from a man younger than 40 in good health and CMV-seropositive. Sequencing input: PBMCs. CDR3: CASTSTSSYEQYF. DNA of the CDR3: TGTGCCAGCACCTCGACTAGCTCCTACGAGCAGTACTTC.